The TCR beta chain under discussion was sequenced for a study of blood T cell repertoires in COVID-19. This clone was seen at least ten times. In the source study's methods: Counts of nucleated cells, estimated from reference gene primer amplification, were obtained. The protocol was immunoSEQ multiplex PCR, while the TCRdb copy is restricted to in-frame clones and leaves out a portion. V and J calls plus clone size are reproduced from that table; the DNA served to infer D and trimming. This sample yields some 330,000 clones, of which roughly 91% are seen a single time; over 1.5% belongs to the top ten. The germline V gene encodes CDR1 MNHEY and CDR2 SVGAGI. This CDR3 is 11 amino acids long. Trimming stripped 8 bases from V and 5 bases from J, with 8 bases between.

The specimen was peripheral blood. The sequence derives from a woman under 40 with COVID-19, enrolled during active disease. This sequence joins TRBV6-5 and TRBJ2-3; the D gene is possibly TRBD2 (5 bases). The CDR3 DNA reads TGTGCCAGCCGAGGACTAGATACGCAGTATTTT. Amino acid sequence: CASRGLDTQYF.